The sequence of this TCR beta chain was determined in a study of tumor and adjacent non-tumor tissue in lung cancer (dated by TCRdb to the late 2010s). Regarding the research as a whole: By cancer type, the cohort comprised around 11 adenocarcinoma patients, 2 squamous cell carcinoma patients and 1 small cell lung cancer patient. The study compared bulk TCRbeta repertoires from lung tumor tissue and matched distant non-tumor lung tissue of under 16 lung cancer patients. Sequencing produced about 130,000,000 productive TCRbeta reads in total, an average of approximately 3.9 million reads per sample. TCRbeta CDR3 sequencing was performed on around 30 paired specimens, with one tumor sample and one normal lung sample collected per patient. Among the roughly 15 patients, ages ranged from about 31 to 85 years, some ten were men and 5 were women, and disease was TNM stage I to III.

The table lists this clonotype with a count of one. Its antigen target is currently unknown. The record has no base qualities; no much larger clone is one base away. One read gives only weak evidence. RNA was extracted from bulk unsorted tissue and checked for quality with a NanoDrop ND-1000 and an Agilent 2100. Newly diagnosed lung cancer patients without prior chemotherapy who had been admitted for thoracic surgery in China between August and November 2014 were enrolled as donors. Patients who had received previous radiotherapy or chemotherapy, or who had another concurrent cancer, were excluded from the study. Surgical tissue pieces of roughly 1-2.2 cm3 were preserved in RNAlater solution and stored at -80 °C until use. The protocol used for the library was multiplex PCR. TCRdb names Illumina HiSeq 2500 as the instrument used. TCRbeta libraries were constructed through three rounds of nested PCR with primers (Table S4) according to protocols modified from ARM-PCR. Before sequencing, PCR products of 200-500 bp were cut from the gel and purified using the QIAquick gel extraction kit. The study's own analysis went as follows. Trimmomatic was used to clean the reads, FLASH merged the cleaned reads into complete CDR3 sequences, and MiTCR assigned the sequences to V(D)J germline segments. Clonal diversity was computed as the inverse Simpson's index with VDJtools. In-frame sequences lacking a premature stop codon were counted as productive reads. TCRdb handled the public reads itself, with Q25 trimming in fastp and clone calling in MiXCR, and kept productive beta chains. Rows matching on CDR3 protein sequence are summarized as one entry with the most common DNA and genes. The V and J calls were determined by TCRdb, not by the authors. This sample is represented by under 250,000 distinct CDR3 sequences; 60% to 85% of them were singletons. Less than 25% of the sample rests with the top ten.

Overall results and qualifications from the work: Younger patients had significantly higher TCR diversity, and higher tumor TCR diversity was associated with shorter overall and disease-free survival. The sequencing platform is not named in the methods, and unique molecular identifiers are not mentioned. Tumor tissue showed significantly greater TCR diversity (inverse Simpson) than normal lung tissue (approximately 400 vs 170, P = 0.0075, Mann-Whitney U test). Because peripheral blood was not sequenced, blood TCRbeta repertoires in the lung cancer patients of the study were not examined. The top 100 clones accounted for a significantly larger cumulative portion of the repertoire in normal lung than in tumor tissue. With only about 16 patients in the cohort, the authors noted that larger samples and more detailed clinical data are needed.

The sequence derives from a man between 60 and 75 years old with non-small cell lung cancer. Input material: lung tumor tissue.

The DNA is TGTGCCAGCACCCTTAGTCTCGGGGCGACTGAAGCTTTCTTT. This gives the protein CASTLSLGATEAFF. The rearranged segments are TRBV12-3 or TRBV12-4 and TRBJ1-1, and possibly TRBD1, on 5 matching bases. The CDR3, from cysteine to phenylalanine, totals 14 residues. Just CDR3 DNA is preserved here, 42 bases in frame from base 1. The germline ends are 17 bases apart after V is trimmed by 7 bases and J by 5 bases.